The 24 T cell receptor beta chains below were found in one sample sequenced in a study of T cell repertoires in cytomegalovirus infection. Using its own MiXCR run on the reads, TCRdb lists one record per CDR3 protein. The repertoire holds roughly 250,000 distinct CDR3 sequences, with 9% to 15% as singletons. Sequencing was performed on PBMCs. The receptor set was obtained from a human donor in good health (CMV status not recorded). Some clones in this sample may be carry-over from other donors' samples.

Many counts were recorded for this clonotype. The chain is built from TRBV6-6 and TRBJ2-1, with D possibly TRBD2 on 5 matching bases. This CDR3 has 16 residues. Germline loops: CDR1 MNHNY, CDR2 SVGAGI (reference sequence). V lost 2 bases and J 4 bases, leaving 15 bases between the germline ends. The CDR3 here is CASSYPAAPGYNEQFF. The CDR3 coding sequence is TGTGCCAGCAGTTACCCAGCGGCTCCCGGATACAATGAGCAGTTCTTC.

This clonotype appeared many times. The chain recombines TRBV20-1 with TRBJ1-2; TRBD1 matches at 12 bases. The CDR3 is made up of 13 amino acids. The trim removed 6 bases at V and 5 bases at J, leaving 4 bases unmatched. Per germline, CDR1 DFQATT and CDR2 SNEGSKA (reference sequence). The CDR3 sequence: CSAGTGGGYGYTF. The CDR3 bases are TGCAGTGCGGGGACAGGGGGCGGGTATGGCTACACCTTC.

This clonotype has at least ten counts. The rearrangement links TRBV7-3 to TRBJ2-2; D is unresolved. The length of the CDR3 is 12 residues. Germline CDR1 is SGHTA and CDR2 is FQGTGA. V was trimmed by 4 bases and J by 1 base, leaving 1 base between them. The CDR3 DNA reads as TGTGCCAGCAGCTGGAACACCGGGGAGCTGTTTTTT. Its protein product is CASSWNTGELFF. Filled out from reference TRBV7-3 and TRBJ2-2, the complete variable domain reads GAGVSQTPSNKVTEKGKYVELRCDPISGHTALYWYRQSLGQGPEFLIYFQGTGAADDSGLPNDRFFAVRPEGSVSTLKIQRTERGDSAVYLCASSWNTGELFFGEGSRLTVL.

This clonotype was counted only a few times. The chain links TRBV20-1 to TRBJ2-1, with D perhaps TRBD1 (5 bases). CDR3 length: 16 amino acids. The germline V gene encodes CDR1 DFQATT and CDR2 SNEGSKA (reference sequence). V was clipped by 3 bases and J by 1 base, with 16 bases between them. The CDR3: CSASSLQGESYNEQFF. The CDR3 DNA reads TGCAGTGCTAGTAGCCTCCAGGGTGAATCCTACAATGAGCAGTTCTTC.

This clonotype was seen a few times. Written as DNA, the CDR3 is TGCGCCAGCAGCCGACTAGCGGGAGATGGTGAGACCCAGTACTTC. Protein product: CASSRLAGDGETQYF. The V call is TRBV5-1, the J call TRBJ2-5; 12 nucleotides agree with TRBD2. The CDR3 extends over 15 amino acids. V was pared by 4 bases and J by 5 bases, with 6 bases of the junction left unmatched. Germline CDR1 reads SGHRS; CDR2 reads YFSETQ.

The sample holds a few counts of this clonotype. The chain uses TRBV6-6 and TRBJ1-2; no firm D call. The CDR3 has 15 residues. Trimming removed 4 bases from V and 1 base from J, with 13 bases in between. The germline V gene has CDR1 MNHNY and CDR2 SVGAGI (reference sequence). CDR3 nucleotides: TGTGCCAGCAGTTCGACACGGACTGATAACTATGGCTACACCTTC. Protein product: CASSSTRTDNYGYTF.

In its sample, this clonotype was seen a few times. The chain couples TRBV10-3 to TRBJ1-1; tentatively, D is TRBD1 (5 bases). V lost 0 bases, J lost 3 bases, and 11 bases lay in between. CDR3 length: 15 amino acids. The V gene's germline CDR1 is ENHRY and CDR2 SYGVKD. The chain's CDR3 is CAISESAGMDTEAFF. In nucleotides, the CDR3 is TGTGCCATCAGTGAGTCGGCAGGGATGGACACTGAAGCTTTCTTT.

This clonotype turned up a few times. The V call is TRBV20-1, the J call TRBJ2-7, with D maybe TRBD2 (5 bases). This CDR3 is 14 amino acids long. V was shortened by 1 base and J by 4 bases, with 14 bases between the two germline ends. Germline CDR1 DFQATT, CDR2 SNEGSKA (reference sequence). The CDR3 protein is CSARAEGLPYEQYF. As DNA, the CDR3 is TGCAGTGCTAGAGCAGAAGGACTGCCATACGAGCAGTACTTC.

This clonotype showed up just a few times. The chain has TRBV20-1 and TRBJ1-4, with D uncertain. The germline V gene has CDR1 DFQATT and CDR2 SNEGSKA (reference sequence). Trimming removed 6 bases from V and 0 bases from J, with 11 bases in between. The CDR3 has 14 amino acids. The CDR3 DNA sequence: TGCAGTGCCCAGAGTGGGGCAACTAATGAAAAACTGTTTTTT. Translating gives CSAQSGATNEKLFF.

J is TRBJ1-5 and V is TRBV20-1, with a tentative D call TRBD1 (5 bases). This CDR3 is built from 15 residues. Trimming took 6 bases from V and 7 from J, leaving 22 bases between them. Germline CDR1 reads DFQATT; CDR2 reads SNEGSKA (reference sequence). Here the CDR3 reads CSATLGGTGGQPQHF. In DNA, the CDR3 is TGCAGTGCCACACTTGGGGGTACAGGAGGACAGCCCCAGCATTTT.

In this sample, this clonotype turned up many times. This sequence joins TRBV29-1 and TRBJ1-1; D might be TRBD1 (6 bases). Germline V lookup: CDR1 SQVTM, CDR2 ANQGSEA. The ends were cut back, 6 bases at V and 6 bases at J, with 20 bases in the middle. The CDR3 runs 14 residues. CDR3 region: CSVLGAGVGAEAFF. CDR3 nucleotides: TGCAGCGTCCTGGGGGCAGGTGTGGGGGCTGAAGCTTTCTTT.

This clonotype has ten or more counts. The J gene is TRBJ2-2, the V gene TRBV7-8; D may match TRBD1 or TRBD2 (6 bases each). Deletions cut 2 bases from V and 0 bases from J, with 19 bases between. Looked up from germline, CDR1 is SGHVS and CDR2 is FQNEAQ. The CDR3 is 19 amino acids. CDR3 sequence (DNA): TGTGCCAGCAGCTTAATCGTACCCCGCGGGACAACGAACACCGGGGAGCTGTTTTTT. Translation gives CASSLIVPRGTTNTGELFF.

V gene TRBV4-3 combines with J gene TRBJ1-4; no definite D call. The length of the CDR3 is 12 residues. V lost 1 base and J lost 7, with 4 bases in between. Germline-derived CDR1 and CDR2 are LGHNA and YSLEER. CDR3 region: CASSQVREKLFF. The CDR3 DNA sequence: TGCGCCAGCAGCCAAGTGCGTGAAAAACTGTTTTTT.

This clonotype was counted at least ten times. The chain links TRBV7-2 to TRBJ1-4; D is perhaps TRBD1 (6 bases). Germline V lookup: CDR1 SGHTA, CDR2 FQGNSA. Trimming took off 5 bases at V and 0 bases at J, with 10 bases between the two ends. The CDR3 length is 15 residues. For the CDR3, the DNA is TGTGCCAGCAGCCCGACAGGTGCAACTAATGAAAAACTGTTTTTT. Translated, it gives CASSPTGATNEKLFF.

This clonotype was seen at least ten times. The chain links TRBV28 to TRBJ2-4, with D tentatively TRBD1 (5 bases). V gave up 5 bases and J gave up 7 bases, with 12 bases separating them. The germline gives CDR1 MDHEN, CDR2 SYDVKM. The CDR3 length is 13 residues. The CDR3 spells CASSVDPGNIQYF. In DNA, the CDR3 is TGTGCCAGCAGTGTGGACCCAGGGAACATTCAGTACTTC.

The chain uses TRBV7-9 and TRBJ1-1; no firm D call. Per the germline V gene, CDR1 is SEHNR and CDR2 is FQNEAQ (reference sequence). Trimming removed 8 bases from V and 6 bases from J, with 16 bases in between. This CDR3 region has 13 residues. This CDR3 reads CASGPEKDPEAFF. The CDR3 DNA follows: TGTGCCAGCGGCCCCGAGAAGGACCCTGAAGCTTTCTTT.

This clonotype was picked up many times. CDR3 nucleotides: TGTGCCAGCAGTTGGCCGCCTAGCGGGGGGGCCAGGGGTGAGCAGTTCTTC. This codes for CASSWPPSGGARGEQFF. The chain combines TRBV6-2 or TRBV6-3 with TRBJ2-1; 12 nucleotides align to TRBD2. Germline values: CDR1 MNHEY, CDR2 SVGEGT. The trim removed 4 bases at V and 9 bases at J, leaving 13 bases unmatched. The CDR3 has 17 residues.

The sample holds a few counts of this clonotype. The chain has TRBV7-6 and TRBJ1-3, with D unclear. CDR1 is SGHVS, CDR2 FNYEAQ, per germline. This CDR3 has 16 amino acids. V shed 5 bases and J shed 3 bases, with 17 bases lying between them. CDR3 region: CASSPPGSVYGNTIYF. The DNA for the CDR3 is TGTGCCAGCAGCCCCCCGGGGAGCGTCTATGGAAACACCATATATTTT.

The V and J genes are TRBV20-1 and TRBJ2-2; 11 bases match TRBD2. This CDR3 contains 15 residues. V shed 6 bases and J 3 bases; nucleotides not matched to a gene: 6. Germline V gives CDR1 DFQATT, CDR2 SNEGSKA (reference sequence). The CDR3 DNA reads as TGCAGTGCCAGGACTAGCGGGCGGGACACCGGGGAGCTGTTTTTT. This sequence encodes CSARTSGRDTGELFF.

The sample holds many counts of this clonotype. This chain joins TRBV12-5 and TRBJ2-7; 13 bases map to TRBD2. CDR3 length: 16 residues. Unmatched junction bases numbered 6, after V lost 5 bases and J lost 2 bases. Germline loops: CDR1 LGHNT, CDR2 FRNRAP. The CDR3 nucleotides read TGTGCTAGTGGTCCCCGGGGACTAGCGGGGCCCTACGAGCAGTACTTC. This codes for CASGPRGLAGPYEQYF.

This clonotype was counted many times. The chain carries TRBV6-6 and TRBJ1-2, with D perhaps matching TRBD1 (5 bases). V was shortened by 5 bases and J by 3 bases, with 13 bases between the two germline ends. The length of the CDR3 is 14 residues. Germline V gene sequence: CDR1 MNHNY, CDR2 SVGAGI (reference sequence). The CDR3 region is CASSPPIRDYGYTF. The CDR3 DNA reads TGTGCCAGCAGTCCCCCGATCAGGGACTATGGCTACACCTTC.

V is TRBV4-3 and J is TRBJ1-4, with D possibly being TRBD1 (5 bases). The CDR3 is made up of 19 amino acids. V lost 4 bases, J lost 1 base, and 22 bases lay in between. CDR1 is LGHNA and CDR2 is YSLEER in the germline V gene. In DNA, the CDR3 is TGCGCCAGCAGCCCAAATCCCCTCCGGGACCGTCAAACTAATGAAAAACTGTTTTTT. It specifies CASSPNPLRDRQTNEKLFF.

In its sample, this clonotype was seen a few times. The chain is built from TRBV29-1 and TRBJ1-4; D ambiguous. Germline CDR1 SQVTM, CDR2 ANQGSEA. The CDR3 length is 14 residues. The V end was cut by 6 bases, the J end by 2 bases, with 13 bases between. In DNA form, the CDR3 reads TGCAGCGTCGGCGAGAGAGCGACTAATGAAAAACTGTTTTTT. It specifies CSVGERATNEKLFF.

The rearrangement uses TRBV6-2 or TRBV6-3 and TRBJ2-5; D might be TRBD1 or TRBD2, each matching 5 bases. This CDR3 is 12 amino acids long. The germline CDR1 and CDR2 sequences are MNHEY and SVGEGT. Deletions cut 10 bases from V and 3 bases from J, with 12 bases between. CDR3 nucleotides: TGTGCCACAGGGAAGGGAGAAGAGACCCAGTACTTC. Amino acid sequence: CATGKGEETQYF.